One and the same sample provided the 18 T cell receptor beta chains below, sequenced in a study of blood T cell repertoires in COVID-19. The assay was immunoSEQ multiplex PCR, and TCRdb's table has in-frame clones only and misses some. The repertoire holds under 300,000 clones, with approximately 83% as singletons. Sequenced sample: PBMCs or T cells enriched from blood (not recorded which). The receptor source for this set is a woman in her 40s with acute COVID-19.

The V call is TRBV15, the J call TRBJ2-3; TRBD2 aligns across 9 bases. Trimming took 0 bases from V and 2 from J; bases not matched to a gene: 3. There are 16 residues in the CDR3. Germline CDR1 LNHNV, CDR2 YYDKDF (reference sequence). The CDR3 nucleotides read TGTGCCACCAGCAGAGACGCTAGCGGGAACACAGATACGCAGTATTTT. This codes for CATSRDASGNTDTQYF.

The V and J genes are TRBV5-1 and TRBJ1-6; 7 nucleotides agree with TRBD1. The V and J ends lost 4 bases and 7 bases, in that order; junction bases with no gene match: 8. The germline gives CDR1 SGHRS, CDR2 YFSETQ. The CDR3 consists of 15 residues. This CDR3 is CASSGWDRGNSPLHF. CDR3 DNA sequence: TGCGCCAGCAGCGGCTGGGACAGAGGGAATTCACCCCTCCACTTT. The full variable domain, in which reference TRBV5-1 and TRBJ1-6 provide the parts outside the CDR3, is KAGVTQTPRYLIKTRGQQVTLSCSPISGHRSVSWYQQTPGQGLQFLFEYFSETQRNKGNFPGRFSGRQFSNSRSEMNVSTLELGDSALYLCASSGWDRGNSPLHFGNGTRLTVT.

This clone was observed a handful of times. CDR3 DNA sequence: TGTGCCAGCTCAGCGACAGGGTGGGGCAATCAGCCCCAGCATTTT. This encodes CASSATGWGNQPQHF. The chain couples TRBV18 to TRBJ1-5; 7 bases align to TRBD1. The V segment lost 5 bases and the J segment 2 bases; nucleotides outside the gene matches: 6. Germline loops: CDR1 KGHSH, CDR2 LQKENI. This CDR3 is built from 15 residues.

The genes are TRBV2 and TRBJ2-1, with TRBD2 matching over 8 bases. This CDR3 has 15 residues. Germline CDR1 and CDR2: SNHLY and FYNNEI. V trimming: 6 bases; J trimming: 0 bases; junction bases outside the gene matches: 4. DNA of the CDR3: TGTGCCAGCAGAAGCGGGAGTAGCTCCTACAATGAGCAGTTCTTC. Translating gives CASRSGSSSYNEQFF.

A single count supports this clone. The CDR3 nucleotides read TGTGCCAGCAGCCCGAGGTCACTAAGTGGCTACACCTTC. Protein: CASSPRSLSGYTF. The V and J genes are TRBV4-2 and TRBJ1-2; D gene uncertain. V shed 4 bases and J shed 7 bases, with 13 bases lying between them. Germline CDR1 is LGHNA and CDR2 is YNFKEQ. The CDR3 is made up of 13 amino acids.

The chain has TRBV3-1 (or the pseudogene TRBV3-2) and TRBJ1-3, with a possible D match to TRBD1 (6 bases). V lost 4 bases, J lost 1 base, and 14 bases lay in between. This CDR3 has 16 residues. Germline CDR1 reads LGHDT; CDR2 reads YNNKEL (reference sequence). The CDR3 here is CASSRNLQGSGNTIYF. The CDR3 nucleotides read TGTGCCAGCAGCCGAAATTTACAGGGATCTGGAAACACCATATATTTT.

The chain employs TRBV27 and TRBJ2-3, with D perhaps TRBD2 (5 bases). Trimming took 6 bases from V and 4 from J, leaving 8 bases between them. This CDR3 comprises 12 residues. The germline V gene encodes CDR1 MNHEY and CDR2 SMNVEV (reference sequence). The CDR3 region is CASRGGSDTQYF. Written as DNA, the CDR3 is TGTGCCAGCAGGGGCGGGTCAGATACGCAGTATTTT.

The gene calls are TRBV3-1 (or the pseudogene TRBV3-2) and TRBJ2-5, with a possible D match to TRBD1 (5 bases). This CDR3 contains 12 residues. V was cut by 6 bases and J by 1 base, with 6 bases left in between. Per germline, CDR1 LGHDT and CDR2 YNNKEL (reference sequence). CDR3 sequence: CASRDSQETQYF. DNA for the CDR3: TGTGCCAGCAGAGACAGCCAAGAGACCCAGTACTTC.

The CDR3: CASSQDWTLSYEQYF. CDR3 DNA sequence: TGTGCCAGCAGCCAAGATTGGACTCTCTCCTACGAGCAGTACTTC. The V and J genes are TRBV14 and TRBJ2-7; weak D call: TRBD2 (5 bases). V was clipped by 0 bases and J by 0 bases, with 9 bases between them. The CDR3 consists of 15 residues. CDR1 and CDR2 (germline): SGHDN, FVKESK.

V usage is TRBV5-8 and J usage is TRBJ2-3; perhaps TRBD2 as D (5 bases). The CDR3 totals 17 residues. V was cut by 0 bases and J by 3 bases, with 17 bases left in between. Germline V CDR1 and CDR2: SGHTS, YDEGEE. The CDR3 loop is CASSLVMRAGVTDTQYF. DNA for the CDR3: TGTGCCAGCAGCTTGGTGATGAGGGCCGGGGTGACAGATACGCAGTATTTT.

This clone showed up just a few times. CDR3 residues: CASSFSDRVFGYTF. In DNA form, the CDR3 reads TGTGCCAGCAGCTTTTCGGACAGGGTTTTTGGCTACACCTTC. The V gene is TRBV7-9, the J gene TRBJ1-2, with TRBD1 matching over 8 bases. V lost 3 bases and J lost 7; bases outside the gene matches: 7. The CDR3 has 14 residues. Germline CDR1 and CDR2: SEHNR and FQNEAQ (reference sequence).

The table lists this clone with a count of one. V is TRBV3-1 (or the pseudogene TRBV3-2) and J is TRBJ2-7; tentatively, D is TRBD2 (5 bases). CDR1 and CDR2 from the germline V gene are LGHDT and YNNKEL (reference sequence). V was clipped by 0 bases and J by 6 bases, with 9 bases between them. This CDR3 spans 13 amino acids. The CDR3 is CASSQDRGLEQYF. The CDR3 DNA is TGTGCCAGCAGCCAAGACCGGGGTCTCGAGCAGTACTTC.

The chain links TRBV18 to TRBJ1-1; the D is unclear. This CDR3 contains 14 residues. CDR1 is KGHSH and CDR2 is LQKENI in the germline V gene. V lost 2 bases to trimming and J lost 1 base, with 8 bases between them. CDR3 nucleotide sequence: TGTGCCAGCTCACCAGGGGAGGGGAACACTGAAGCTTTCTTT. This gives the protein CASSPGEGNTEAFF.

CDR3 in amino acids: CASSHGLSNTGELFF. DNA of the CDR3: TGTGCCAGCAGCCACGGACTATCGAACACCGGGGAGCTGTTTTTT. The rearrangement uses TRBV11-2 and TRBJ2-2; perhaps TRBD2 as D (6 bases). Trimming cost V 5 bases and J 0 bases, with 10 bases left between them. Germline-derived CDR1 and CDR2 are SGHAT and FQNNGV. The length of the CDR3 is 15 residues.

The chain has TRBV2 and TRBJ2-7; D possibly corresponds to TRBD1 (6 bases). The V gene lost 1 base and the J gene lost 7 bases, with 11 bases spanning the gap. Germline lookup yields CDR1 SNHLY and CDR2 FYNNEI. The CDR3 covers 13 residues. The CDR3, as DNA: TGTGCCAGCAGTGAAGAGGGGGTGGAGGAGCAGTACTTC. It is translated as CASSEEGVEEQYF. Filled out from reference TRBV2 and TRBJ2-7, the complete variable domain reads EPEVTQTPSHQVTQMGQEVILRCVPISNHLYFYWYRQILGQKVEFLVSFYNNEISEKSEIFDDQFSVERPDGSNFTLKIRSTKLEDSAMYFCASSEEGVEEQYFGPGTRLTVT.

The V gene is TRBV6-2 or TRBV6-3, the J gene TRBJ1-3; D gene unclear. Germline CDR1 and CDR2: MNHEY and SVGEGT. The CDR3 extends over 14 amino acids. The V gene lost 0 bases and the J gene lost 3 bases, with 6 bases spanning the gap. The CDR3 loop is CASSYSGFGNTIYF. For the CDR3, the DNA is TGTGCCAGCAGTTACTCCGGGTTTGGAAACACCATATATTTT.

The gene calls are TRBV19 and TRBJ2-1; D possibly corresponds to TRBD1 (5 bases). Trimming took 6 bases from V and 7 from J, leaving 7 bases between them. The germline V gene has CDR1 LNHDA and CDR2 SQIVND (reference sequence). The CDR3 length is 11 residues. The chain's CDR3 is CASRGVNEQFF. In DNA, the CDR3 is TGTGCCAGTAGAGGGGTGAATGAGCAGTTCTTC.

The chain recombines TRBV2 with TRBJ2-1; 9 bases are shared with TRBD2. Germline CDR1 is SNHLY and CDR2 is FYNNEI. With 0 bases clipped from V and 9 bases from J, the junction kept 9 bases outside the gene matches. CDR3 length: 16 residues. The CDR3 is CASSEARAGGGSEQFF. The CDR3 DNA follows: TGTGCCAGCAGTGAAGCGCGAGCGGGAGGAGGAAGTGAGCAGTTCTTC.